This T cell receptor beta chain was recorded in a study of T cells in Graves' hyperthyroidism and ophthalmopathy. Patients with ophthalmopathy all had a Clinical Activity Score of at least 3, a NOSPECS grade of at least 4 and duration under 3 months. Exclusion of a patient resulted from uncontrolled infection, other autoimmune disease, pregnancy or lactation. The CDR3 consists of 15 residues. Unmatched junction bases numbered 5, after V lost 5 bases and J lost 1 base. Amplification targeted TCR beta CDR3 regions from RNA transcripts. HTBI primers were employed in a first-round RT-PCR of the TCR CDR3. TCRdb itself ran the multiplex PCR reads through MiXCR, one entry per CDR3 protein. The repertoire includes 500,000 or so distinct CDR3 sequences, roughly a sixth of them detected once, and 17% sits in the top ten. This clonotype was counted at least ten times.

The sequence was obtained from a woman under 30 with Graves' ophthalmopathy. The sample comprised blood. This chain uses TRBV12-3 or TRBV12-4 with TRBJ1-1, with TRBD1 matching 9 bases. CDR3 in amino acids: CASSPGTGTNTEAFF. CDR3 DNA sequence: TGTGCCAGCAGTCCCGGGACAGGGACGAACACTGAAGCTTTCTTT.